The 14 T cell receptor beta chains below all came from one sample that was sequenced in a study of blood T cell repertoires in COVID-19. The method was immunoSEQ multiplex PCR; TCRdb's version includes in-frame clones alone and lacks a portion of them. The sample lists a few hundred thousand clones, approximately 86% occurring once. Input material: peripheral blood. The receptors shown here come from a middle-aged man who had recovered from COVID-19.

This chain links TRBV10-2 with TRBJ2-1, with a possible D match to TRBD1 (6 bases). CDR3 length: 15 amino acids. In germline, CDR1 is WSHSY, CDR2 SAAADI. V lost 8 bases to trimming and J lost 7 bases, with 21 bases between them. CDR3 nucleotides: TGCGCCAGCTTCCCCACCGGACAGTGGGGTAATGAGCAGTTCTTC. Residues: CASFPTGQWGNEQFF.

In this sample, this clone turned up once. Here the CDR3 reads CASSLPGTRGTYEQYF. Written as DNA, the CDR3 is TGTGCCAGCAGCTTACCTGGGACTAGGGGTACCTACGAGCAGTACTTC. The chain has TRBV7-9 and TRBJ2-7; TRBD2 matches at 8 bases. The J segment lost 2 bases and the V segment lost 2 bases, leaving 8 bases of the junction unmatched. From germline, CDR1 is SEHNR and CDR2 FQNEAQ (reference sequence). CDR3 length: 16 amino acids. The variable domain in full, with the rest retrieved from reference TRBV7-9 and TRBJ2-7, is DTGVSQNPRHKITKRGQNVTFRCDPISEHNRLYWYRQTLGQGPEFLTYFQNEAQLEKSRLLSDRFSAERPKGSFSTLEIQRTEQGDSAMYLCASSLPGTRGTYEQYFGPGTRLTVT.

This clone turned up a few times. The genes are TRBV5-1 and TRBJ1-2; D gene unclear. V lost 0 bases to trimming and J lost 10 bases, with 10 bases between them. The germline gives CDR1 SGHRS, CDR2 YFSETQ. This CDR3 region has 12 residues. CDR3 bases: TGCGCCAGCAGCTTGGCCGGAGCTTTCTACACCTTC. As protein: CASSLAGAFYTF.

The CDR3 loop is CASSLADFYGYTF. The CDR3 region has the DNA TGCGCCAGCAGCTTGGCAGATTTCTATGGCTACACCTTC. The chain joins TRBV5-1 to TRBJ1-2; the D is unclear. This CDR3 comprises 13 residues. Between the trimmed V and J ends, which lost 0 bases and 4 bases, there was a span of 7 bases. From germline, CDR1 is SGHRS and CDR2 YFSETQ. The full variable domain, with the rest looked up from reference TRBV5-1 and TRBJ1-2, is KAGVTQTPRYLIKTRGQQVTLSCSPISGHRSVSWYQQTPGQGLQFLFEYFSETQRNKGNFPGRFSGRQFSNSRSEMNVSTLELGDSALYLCASSLADFYGYTFGSGTRLTVV.

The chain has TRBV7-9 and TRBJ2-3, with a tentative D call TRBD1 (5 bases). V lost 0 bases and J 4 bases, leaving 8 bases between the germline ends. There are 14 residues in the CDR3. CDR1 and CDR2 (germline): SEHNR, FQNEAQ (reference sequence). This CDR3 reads CASSLAGVADTQYF. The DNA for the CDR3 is TGTGCCAGCAGCTTAGCAGGGGTGGCAGATACGCAGTATTTT.

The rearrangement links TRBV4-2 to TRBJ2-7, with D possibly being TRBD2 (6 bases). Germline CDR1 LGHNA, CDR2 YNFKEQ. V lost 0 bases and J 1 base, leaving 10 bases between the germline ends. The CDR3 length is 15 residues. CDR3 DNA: TGTGCCAGCAGCCAAGACTCCGGGACTTCCTACGAGCAGTACTTC. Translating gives CASSQDSGTSYEQYF.

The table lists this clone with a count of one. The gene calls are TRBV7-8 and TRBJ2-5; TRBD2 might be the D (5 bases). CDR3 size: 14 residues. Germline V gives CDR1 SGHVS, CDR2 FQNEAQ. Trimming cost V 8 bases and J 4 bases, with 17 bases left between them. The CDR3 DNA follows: TGTGCCAGCGCCCGGGAATCTGGCGGAGAGACCCAGTACTTC. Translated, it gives CASARESGGETQYF.

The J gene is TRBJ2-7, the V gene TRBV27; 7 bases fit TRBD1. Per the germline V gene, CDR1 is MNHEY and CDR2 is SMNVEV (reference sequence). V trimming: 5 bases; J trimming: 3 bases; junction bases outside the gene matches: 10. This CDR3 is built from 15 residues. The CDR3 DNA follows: TGTGCCAGCAGTCCACGACAGGGCCCTGGCTACGAGCAGTACTTC. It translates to CASSPRQGPGYEQYF.

The CDR3 is CASSPFGRGNTGELFF. As DNA, the CDR3 is TGTGCCAGCTCACCATTTGGCAGGGGGAACACCGGGGAGCTGTTTTTT. The genes are TRBV18 and TRBJ2-2; D may be TRBD1 (6 bases). Between the trimmed V and J ends, which lost 2 bases and 1 base, there was a span of 11 bases. Germline-derived CDR1 and CDR2 are KGHSH and LQKENI. There are 16 residues in the CDR3.

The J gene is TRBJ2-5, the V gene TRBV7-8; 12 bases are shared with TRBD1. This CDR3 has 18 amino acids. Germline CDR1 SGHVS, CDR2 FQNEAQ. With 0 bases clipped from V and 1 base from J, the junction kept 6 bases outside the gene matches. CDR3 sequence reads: CASSLALRDRGLQETQYF. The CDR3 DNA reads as TGTGCCAGCAGCTTAGCATTAAGGGACAGGGGGCTCCAAGAGACCCAGTACTTC.

CDR3 sequence reads: CASSRKGTSGSNEQYF. In DNA form, the CDR3 reads TGTGCCAGCAGCCGGAAAGGGACTAGCGGTTCGAACGAGCAGTACTTC. V is TRBV5-6 and J is TRBJ2-7; 11 bases are shared with TRBD2. The J segment lost 5 bases and the V segment lost 4 bases, leaving 11 bases of the junction unmatched. The CDR3 runs 16 residues. Germline values: CDR1 SGHDT, CDR2 YYEEEE.

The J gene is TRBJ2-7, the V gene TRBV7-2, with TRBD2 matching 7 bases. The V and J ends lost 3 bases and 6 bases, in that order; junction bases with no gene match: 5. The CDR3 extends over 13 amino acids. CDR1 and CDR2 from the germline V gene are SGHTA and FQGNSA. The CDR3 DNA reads TGTGCCAGCAGCTTTCAATCGGGAGGCGAGCAGTACTTC. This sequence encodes CASSFQSGGEQYF.

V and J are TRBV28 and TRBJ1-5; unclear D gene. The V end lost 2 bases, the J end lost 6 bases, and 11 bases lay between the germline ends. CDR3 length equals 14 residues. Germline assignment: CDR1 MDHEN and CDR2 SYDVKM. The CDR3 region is CASSLALGGQPQHF. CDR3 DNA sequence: TGTGCCAGCAGTTTAGCCCTAGGCGGTCAGCCCCAGCATTTT.

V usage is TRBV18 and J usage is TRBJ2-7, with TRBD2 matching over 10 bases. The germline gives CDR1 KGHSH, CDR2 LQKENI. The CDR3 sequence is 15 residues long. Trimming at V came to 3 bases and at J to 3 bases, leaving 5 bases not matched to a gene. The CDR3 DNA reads TGTGCCAGCTCACCTTCCCTAGCGGGAGTCTACGAGCAGTACTTC. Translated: CASSPSLAGVYEQYF.